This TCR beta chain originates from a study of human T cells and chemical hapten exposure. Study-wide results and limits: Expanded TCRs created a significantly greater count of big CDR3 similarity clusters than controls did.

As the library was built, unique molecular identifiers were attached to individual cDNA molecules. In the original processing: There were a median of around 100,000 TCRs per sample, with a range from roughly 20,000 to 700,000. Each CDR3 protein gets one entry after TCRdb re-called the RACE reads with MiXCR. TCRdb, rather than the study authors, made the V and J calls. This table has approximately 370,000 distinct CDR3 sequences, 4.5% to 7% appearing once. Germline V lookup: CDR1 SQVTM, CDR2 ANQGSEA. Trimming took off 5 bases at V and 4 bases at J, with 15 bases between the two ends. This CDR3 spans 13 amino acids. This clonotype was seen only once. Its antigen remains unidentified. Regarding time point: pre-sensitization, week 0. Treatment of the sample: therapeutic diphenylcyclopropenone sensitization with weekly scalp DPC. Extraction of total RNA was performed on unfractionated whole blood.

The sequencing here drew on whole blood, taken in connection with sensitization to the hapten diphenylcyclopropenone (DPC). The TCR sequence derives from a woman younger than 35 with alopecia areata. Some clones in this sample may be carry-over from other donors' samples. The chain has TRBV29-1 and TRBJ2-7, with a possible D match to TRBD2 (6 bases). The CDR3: CSVLEGRTYEQYF. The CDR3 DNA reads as TGCAGCGTTTTGGAGGGAAGGACGTACGAGCAGTACTTC.